One and the same sample provided the 28 T cell receptor beta chains below, sequenced in a study of blood T cell repertoires in COVID-19. Using immunoSEQ multiplex PCR, the repertoire was profiled, and TCRdb retains in-frame clones only, with some absent. The sample holds over 60,000 clones, around 84% seen once. The sequenced material came from peripheral blood. These receptors all come from a human donor in a cohort sampled during active COVID-19.

In its sample, this clone was seen a few times. V and J are TRBV5-1 and TRBJ1-1, with no clear D. Trimming removed 0 bases from V and 3 bases from J, with 6 bases in between. The CDR3 runs to 13 residues. The germline CDR1 and CDR2 sequences are SGHRS and YFSETQ. CDR3: CASSLVGDTEAFF. In DNA form, the CDR3 reads TGCGCCAGCAGCTTGGTCGGGGACACTGAAGCTTTCTTT.

CDR3 coding DNA: TGTGCCAGCTCATCCGGACTAGCGGGAGAGGGGGATGAGCAGTTCTTC. It translates to CASSSGLAGEGDEQFF. The rearrangement joins TRBV18 to TRBJ2-1, with TRBD2 matching 13 bases. V was pared by 5 bases and J by 8 bases, with 9 bases of the junction left unmatched. Germline CDR1 and CDR2: KGHSH and LQKENI. This CDR3 has 16 amino acids.

The rearrangement links TRBV10-2 to TRBJ2-1, with 9 bases lining up with TRBD2. Trimming took 4 bases from V and 3 from J; bases not matched to a gene: 4. Looked up from germline, CDR1 is WSHSY and CDR2 is SAAADI. This CDR3 has 15 residues. The CDR3 region has the DNA TGCGCCAGCAGTGGACGCGGGGGGGGCTACAATGAGCAGTTCTTC. This sequence encodes CASSGRGGGYNEQFF.

As DNA, the CDR3 is TGTGCCACCAGCCGGACAGACAGTTATAGCAATCAGCCCCAGCATTTT. Its translation is CATSRTDSYSNQPQHF. The gene calls are TRBV15 and TRBJ1-5, with D possibly being TRBD1 (6 bases). With 5 bases removed from V and 0 bases from J, the gap between germline ends came to 14 bases. Looked up from germline, CDR1 is LNHNV and CDR2 is YYDKDF (reference sequence). The CDR3 extends over 16 amino acids.

V gene TRBV10-1 combines with J gene TRBJ2-3; possible D gene TRBD2, 6 bases. The ends were cut back, 4 bases at V and 4 bases at J, with 15 bases in the middle. The CDR3 is made up of 15 amino acids. The germline gives CDR1 WNHNN, CDR2 SYGVQD (reference sequence). The CDR3 loop reads CASSGPRGSADTQYF. In DNA, the CDR3 is TGCGCCAGCAGTGGCCCCCGGGGGTCTGCAGATACGCAGTATTTT.

This clone came up a few times. V and J are TRBV12-5 and TRBJ1-2; TRBD1 aligns across 8 bases. The V gene's germline CDR1 is LGHNT and CDR2 FRNRAP. Unmatched junction bases numbered 9, after V lost 4 bases and J lost 8 bases. CDR3 length equals 14 residues. CDR3 residues: CASGSSDRARGYTF. The CDR3 DNA sequence: TGTGCTAGTGGTTCGTCGGACAGGGCGCGGGGCTACACCTTC.

This clone was counted only a few times. The chain carries TRBV3-1 (or the pseudogene TRBV3-2) and TRBJ2-7, with TRBD2 matching over 16 bases. Germline V CDR1 and CDR2: LGHDT, YNNKEL (reference sequence). J gave up 0 bases and V 4 bases, and 3 bases lay outside the gene matches. This CDR3 spans 17 amino acids. Here the CDR3 reads CASSPGTSGRASYEQYF. As DNA, the CDR3 is TGTGCCAGCAGCCCAGGGACTAGCGGGAGGGCCTCCTACGAGCAGTACTTC.

The chain couples TRBV9 to TRBJ2-7, with D maybe TRBD2 (5 bases). Germline assignment: CDR1 SGDLS and CDR2 YYNGEE. V was cut by 0 bases and J by 0 bases, with 13 bases left in between. The CDR3 is 16 residues long. The CDR3 protein is CASSVGPADSSYEQYF. The CDR3 DNA is TGTGCCAGCAGCGTAGGGCCAGCGGATAGCTCCTACGAGCAGTACTTC.

The sample holds one count of this clone. The V call is TRBV5-1, the J call TRBJ2-1; a possible D gene is TRBD1 (7 bases). Germline V lookup: CDR1 SGHRS, CDR2 YFSETQ. With 2 bases removed from V and 6 bases from J, the gap between germline ends came to 9 bases. This CDR3 has 13 amino acids. The CDR3 DNA is TGCGCCAGCAGCTTTCAGGGGGGCAATGAGCAGTTCTTC. It encodes CASSFQGGNEQFF.

V usage is TRBV6-6 and J usage is TRBJ1-5; TRBD1 matches 8 bases. J lost 2 bases, V lost 5 bases, and 2 bases had no gene match. This CDR3 is 14 amino acids long. Germline-derived CDR1 and CDR2 are MNHNY and SVGAGI (reference sequence). The CDR3, as DNA: TGTGCCAGCAGTCCGACAGGGGGCAATCAGCCCCAGCATTTT. Translating gives CASSPTGGNQPQHF.

The V gene is TRBV6-5, the J gene TRBJ1-5; unclear D gene. Trimming took off 8 bases at V and 6 bases at J, with 17 bases between the two ends. Germline CDR1 and CDR2: MNHEY and SVGAGI. This CDR3 region has 14 residues. In DNA, the CDR3 is TGTGCCAGCGCAAAGGGCTTAGAGGGTCAGCCCCAGCATTTT. Translated: CASAKGLEGQPQHF.

The gene calls are TRBV10-1 and TRBJ2-2; D uncertain. CDR1 is WNHNN and CDR2 is SYGVQD in the germline V gene (reference sequence). The CDR3 is 14 amino acids. Trimming stripped 4 bases from V and 1 base from J, with 7 bases between. CDR3 residues: CASSVYRNTGELFF. In DNA form, the CDR3 reads TGCGCCAGCAGTGTCTACAGGAACACCGGGGAGCTGTTTTTT.

The CDR3 region is CASRDSATNEKLFF. As DNA, the CDR3 is TGTGCCAGCAGGGACAGTGCAACTAATGAAAAACTGTTTTTT. This chain links TRBV6-5 with TRBJ1-4; D might be TRBD1 (6 bases). The CDR3 spans 14 residues. V gave up 6 bases and J gave up 0 bases, with 8 bases separating them. Germline V CDR1 and CDR2: MNHEY, SVGAGI.

The genes are TRBV5-4 and TRBJ2-7; 15 nucleotides agree with TRBD2. Germline CDR1 SGHNT, CDR2 YYREEE (reference sequence). With V trimmed by 4 bases and J by 7 bases, 6 bases remained unmatched. The CDR3 contains 15 residues. CDR3 nucleotides: TGTGCCAGCAGCACTCGGACTAGCGGGGGGGTAGAGCAGTACTTC. Its protein is CASSTRTSGGVEQYF.

This chain uses TRBV11-3 with TRBJ1-1; TRBD1 matches 8 bases. Germline-derived CDR1 and CDR2 are SGHNT and YENEEA. V shed 6 bases and J 10 bases; nucleotides not matched to a gene: 10. CDR3 size: 13 residues. CDR3 nucleotides: TGTGCCAGCAGTTTGACCGGGACAGGTGCAGCTTTCTTT. It translates to CASSLTGTGAAFF. Full variable domain (outside the CDR3, taken from reference TRBV11-3 and TRBJ1-1): EAGVVQSPRYKIIEKKQPVAFWCNPISGHNTLYWYLQNLGQGPELLIRYENEEAVDDSQLPKDRFSAERLKGVDSTLKIQPAELGDSAVYLCASSLTGTGAAFFGQGTRLTVV.

This clone was seen a single time. Other DNA sequences in this specimen translate into the identical CDR3. V usage is TRBV15 and J usage is TRBJ2-3, with unresolved D. This CDR3 comprises 13 residues. V was cut by 1 base and J by 1 base, with 3 bases left in between. CDR1 is LNHNV and CDR2 is YYDKDF in the germline V gene (reference sequence). CDR3 in DNA: TGTGCCACCAGCAGAGGCGGCACAGATACGCAGTATTTT. Encoded protein: CATSRGGTDTQYF.

The chain joins TRBV20-1 to TRBJ2-3, with a tentative D call TRBD2 (6 bases). CDR1 is DFQATT and CDR2 is SNEGSKA in the germline V gene (reference sequence). Trimming stripped 3 bases from V and 2 bases from J, with 15 bases between. The CDR3 consists of 15 residues. CDR3 loop: CSASSGAITTDTQYF. In DNA form, the CDR3 reads TGCAGTGCTAGTTCGGGAGCTATCACCACAGATACGCAGTATTTT.

In its sample, this clone was seen a few times. The chain combines TRBV5-1 with TRBJ2-1, with D maybe TRBD2 (7 bases). Germline V CDR1 and CDR2: SGHRS, YFSETQ. V was pared by 2 bases and J by 5 bases, with 11 bases between. The CDR3 is made up of 14 amino acids. CDR3 in DNA: TGCGCCAGCAGCTTCGGGGGGCCAAACAATGAGCAGTTCTTC. This codes for CASSFGGPNNEQFF. The variable domain in full, completed from reference TRBV5-1 and TRBJ2-1, reads KAGVTQTPRYLIKTRGQQVTLSCSPISGHRSVSWYQQTPGQGLQFLFEYFSETQRNKGNFPGRFSGRQFSNSRSEMNVSTLELGDSALYLCASSFGGPNNEQFFGPGTRLTVL.

The chain links TRBV27 to TRBJ2-4; 7 bases match TRBD1. Per germline, CDR1 MNHEY and CDR2 SMNVEV (reference sequence). The ends lost 5 bases at V and 7 bases at J; junction bases unmatched: 8. The CDR3 runs 14 residues. The CDR3 region is CASSTRTGGNIQYF. The CDR3 region has the DNA TGTGCCAGCAGTACACGGACAGGCGGGAACATTCAGTACTTC.

The table lists this clone with a few counts. The chain uses TRBV3-1 (or the pseudogene TRBV3-2) and TRBJ1-2, with a weak D call TRBD1 (6 bases). Germline CDR1 and CDR2: LGHDT and YNNKEL (reference sequence). Trimming took 4 bases from V and 4 from J, leaving 10 bases between them. The CDR3 length is 13 residues. The CDR3 DNA sequence: TGTGCCAGCAGCCGACAGGAGTCCTATGGCTACACCTTC. This codes for CASSRQESYGYTF.

The CDR3: CASSPRTSGRVRETQYF. DNA for the CDR3: TGTGCCAGCTCACCCCGGACTAGCGGGAGAGTGAGAGAGACCCAGTACTTC. The chain combines TRBV18 with TRBJ2-5, with TRBD2 matching over 13 bases. V was clipped by 3 bases and J by 4 bases; unmatched bases: 8. This CDR3 contains 17 residues. Germline lookup yields CDR1 KGHSH and CDR2 LQKENI.

This chain uses TRBV2 with TRBJ1-5; maybe TRBD1 (5 bases). The CDR3 sequence is 14 residues long. The germline V gene encodes CDR1 SNHLY and CDR2 FYNNEI. V was cut by 4 bases and J by 7 bases, with 14 bases left in between. Written as DNA, the CDR3 is TGTGCCAGCAGTGCAGGAGGGGATAGCCAGCCCCAGCATTTT. Translation: CASSAGGDSQPQHF.

The V and J genes are TRBV18 and TRBJ2-6; D possibly corresponds to TRBD2 (5 bases). This CDR3 is 18 amino acids long. Trimming removed 0 bases at V and 4 bases at J, with 16 bases between. CDR1 and CDR2 from the germline V gene are KGHSH and LQKENI. The CDR3 spells CASSPPGDRSPGANVLTF. The CDR3 DNA reads as TGTGCCAGCTCACCACCGGGAGATCGGTCCCCGGGGGCCAACGTCCTGACTTTC.

This chain joins TRBV28 and TRBJ1-2; 9 positions match TRBD1. The germline gives CDR1 MDHEN, CDR2 SYDVKM. This CDR3 contains 15 residues. J gave up 2 bases and V 4 bases, and 5 bases lay outside the gene matches. This CDR3 is CASSSTGGSNYGYTF. The CDR3 DNA is TGTGCCAGCAGTTCAACAGGGGGCTCAAACTATGGCTACACCTTC.

In this sample, this clone turned up a few times. The chain couples TRBV5-4 to TRBJ1-2; 8 bases are a match to TRBD1. Germline V gene data show CDR1 as SGHNT and CDR2 as YYREEE (reference sequence). Unmatched junction bases numbered 10, after V lost 0 bases and J lost 6 bases. This CDR3 comprises 16 residues. The CDR3 protein is CASSLEGTGNSNGYTF. The CDR3 DNA reads TGTGCCAGCAGCTTGGAAGGGACAGGAAATTCCAATGGCTACACCTTC.

The chain recombines TRBV3-1 (or the pseudogene TRBV3-2) with TRBJ1-1; D might be TRBD1 (6 bases). This CDR3 is built from 13 residues. Between the trimmed V and J ends, which lost 6 bases and 4 bases, there was a span of 12 bases. Germline V lookup: CDR1 LGHDT, CDR2 YNNKEL (reference sequence). Written as DNA, the CDR3 is TGTGCCAGCAGTGGGACATCGCCCACTGAAGCTTTCTTT. Amino acids: CASSGTSPTEAFF.

This chain links TRBV15 with TRBJ2-3, with D perhaps matching TRBD1 (6 bases). Germline V gene sequence: CDR1 LNHNV, CDR2 YYDKDF (reference sequence). Between the trimmed V and J ends, which lost 0 bases and 5 bases, there was a span of 12 bases. There are 15 residues in the CDR3. DNA for the CDR3: TGTGCCACCAGCAGAGAGGACAGTATAATAGATACGCAGTATTTT. Translation gives CATSREDSIIDTQYF.

This clone has a single count. The CDR3 bases are TGTGCCAGCAGACGCGGGACGCCCTATAGCTATGGCTACACCTTC. It is translated as CASRRGTPYSYGYTF. The V and J genes are TRBV6-5 and TRBJ1-2; a possible D gene is TRBD1 (5 bases). Germline loops: CDR1 MNHEY, CDR2 SVGAGI. V gave up 6 bases and J gave up 4 bases, with 18 bases separating them. The CDR3 loop spans 15 amino acids.